What follows describes a single T cell receptor (beta chain). The target antigen is unknown. This entry comes from a study of cytomegalovirus exposure and HLA in healthy donors. Whole-study context: An early release of data contained about 85 million unique TCRs, which came from HLA-typed donors.

Amplification used 60 Vbeta primers and 13 Jbeta primers. Measured with immunoSEQ multiplex PCR; TCRdb has only the in-frame clones, and not every one. The sample has some 85,000 clones; about 74% are singletons. Study-level results: TCR beta chains numbering some 160 were designated cytomegalovirus-associated. In a later analysis, compared with equally common non-associated chains, HLA-associated beta chains were more expanded. Across all donors, roughly uniform sequencing depth was an assumption of the presence/absence analyses.

The clonotype comes from a man aged 25 to 40 in good health and CMV-seronegative. The sequencing input was PBMCs.

The CDR3 DNA follows: TGTGCCAGCAGCCAGGGGACAGTAATAAAAGAGACCCAGTACTTC. It is translated as CASSQGTVIKETQYF. V is TRBV7-9 and J is TRBJ2-5; TRBD1 aligns across 7 bases. This CDR3 has 15 residues. V trimming: 5 bases; J trimming: 3 bases; junction bases outside the gene matches: 9. Germline V lookup: CDR1 SEHNR, CDR2 FQNEAQ (reference sequence).